This is a list of T cell receptor beta chains from one sample in a study of blood T cells in healthy people across ages. TCRdb reanalysed the 5' RACE reads using MiXCR and keeps one entry per CDR3 protein. The table has under 800,000 distinct CDR3 sequences, roughly 44% seen once. Sequencing was performed on blood. These receptors all stem from an older woman in good health. CDR3s include the opening cysteine and the closing phenylalanine or tryptophan. D genes are given only for firm matches. Expanded clones are given a class, and other clones once, few, many or no size at all.

D	V	size	J	length	DNA	CDR3
TRBD2	TRBV11-3	.	TRBJ2-1	15	TGTGCCAGCAGTCGACTAGCGGGGGTAAAGGATGAGCAGTTCTTC	CASSRLAGVKDEQFF
.	TRBV12-3/TRBV12-4	.	TRBJ2-1	15	TGTGCCAGCAGATATTCCGGCCCCTCTGACAATGAGCAGTTCTTC	CASRYSGPSDNEQFF
TRBD1	TRBV10-3	.	TRBJ1-5	15	TGTGCCATCAGTGAAACAGGGGGCAGCAATCAGCCCCAGCATTTT	CAISETGGSNQPQHF
TRBD2	TRBV6-2/TRBV6-3	.	TRBJ2-1	19	TGTGCCAGCAGTTACCCACTAGCGGGAAGTGAACACACCTACAATGAGCAGTTCTTC	CASSYPLAGSEHTYNEQFF
.	TRBV29-1	.	TRBJ1-5	13	TGCAGCGTTGTGGGGGCGGGCAATCAGCCCCAGCATTTT	CSVVGAGNQPQHF
TRBD1	TRBV4-3	.	TRBJ1-4	17	TGCGCCAGCAGCCAAGATAGGGGGGGACAGGGGTATGAAAAACTGTTTTTT	CASSQDRGGQGYEKLFF
.	TRBV3-1	.	TRBJ2-1	15	TGTGCCAGCAGCCCCCGGGCGGGATCTTACAATGAGCAGTTCTTC	CASSPRAGSYNEQFF
.	TRBV28	once	TRBJ2-3	14	TGTGCCAGCACAGAGCGCGGAGGAATGGATACGCAGTATTTT	CASTERGGMDTQYF
TRBD2	TRBV5-1	.	TRBJ2-1	16	TGCGCCAGCAGCTTGCCCGGACTAGCGGGAGGAGGTGAGCAGTTCTTC	CASSLPGLAGGGEQFF
.	TRBV6-2/TRBV6-3	once	TRBJ1-2	12	TGTGCCAGCAGCCCCACGTCCTATGGCTTCACCTTC	CASSPTSYGFTF
.	TRBV29-1	.	TRBJ2-7	13	TGCAGCGTGGGGGCCAGTAGCTCCTACGAGCAGTACTTC	CSVGASSSYEQYF
TRBD2	TRBV7-3	.	TRBJ2-3	14	TGTGCCAGCAGTCTTAGCGGGAGATTAGATACGCAGTATTTT	CASSLSGRLDTQYF
.	TRBV28	.	TRBJ2-7	15	TGTGCCAGCAGTTTGTGGGGGACTGCCTCCTACGAGCAGTACTTC	CASSLWGTASYEQYF
TRBD2	TRBV11-2	.	TRBJ2-3	16	TGTGCCAGCAGCCCGCAACTAGCGGGAGAATTTGATACGCAGTATTTT	CASSPQLAGEFDTQYF
.	TRBV7-3	few	TRBJ2-6	16	TGTGCCAGCAGCCCTCCCGGCATCTCTGGGGCCAACGTCCTGACTTTC	CASSPPGISGANVLTF
TRBD2	TRBV20-1	few	TRBJ2-3	14	TGCAGTGCTAGCGGGGGGGCTTTGTGGGATACGCAGTATTTT	CSASGGALWDTQYF
.	TRBV10-3	.	TRBJ1-1	13	TGTGCCATCAGTGAGCCAGACGACAGGCGAGCTTTCTTT	CAISEPDDRRAFF
TRBD1	TRBV5-1	.	TRBJ2-5	14	TGCGCCAGCCGGACAGGGGTTCTCCAAGAGACCCAGTACTTC	CASRTGVLQETQYF
TRBD1	TRBV24-1	.	TRBJ1-5	16	TGTGCCACCATCCCAACAGGGGATTATAGCAATCAGCCCCAGCATTTT	CATIPTGDYSNQPQHF
.	TRBV27	.	TRBJ1-1	15	TGTGCCAGCAGTCGGGCACATAACTGGGCCGCTGAAGCTTTCTTT	CASSRAHNWAAEAFF
.	TRBV20-1	.	TRBJ1-5	14	TGCAGTGCTAGAGACTCCCAGGGGAATCAGCCCCAGCATTTT	CSARDSQGNQPQHF
.	TRBV28	once	TRBJ2-5	13	TGTGCCAGCAGTCAGGGTTTTCGAGGTGAGCAGTACTTC	CASSQGFRGEQYF
.	TRBV12-3/TRBV12-4	.	TRBJ2-1	14	TGTGCCTCAGTAGTAGGGGGTTCAGACAATGAGCAGTTCTTC	CASVVGGSDNEQFF
TRBD2	TRBV7-3	.	TRBJ2-1	15	TGTGCCAGCGGCCGAGGCGGGAGGTCCTACAATGAGCAGTTCTTC	CASGRGGRSYNEQFF
.	TRBV20-1	few	TRBJ2-7	15	TGCAGTGCACCGGCCCAGGTTCAGTTCCCCGGCGAGCAGTACTTC	CSAPAQVQFPGEQYF
TRBD2	TRBV20-1	.	TRBJ2-1	15	TGCAGTGCCCCGGGACTAGCGGGACTACAATATGAGCAGTTCTTC	CSAPGLAGLQYEQFF
.	TRBV6-1	.	TRBJ2-3	14	TGTGCCAGCAGTGGGACTATGGGGGCAGATACGCAGTATTTT	CASSGTMGADTQYF
TRBD1	TRBV28	.	TRBJ2-7	14	TGTGCCAGCAGTTCGGGTGGGCAGGGGGACGAGCAGTACTTC	CASSSGGQGDEQYF
TRBD1	TRBV27	.	TRBJ2-3	12	TGTGCCAGCAGTGAATACAGGGGTGAGCAGTATTTT	CASSEYRGEQYF
.	TRBV9	many	TRBJ2-7	12	TGTGCCAGCAGCGGGGACGGATACGAGCAGTACTTC	CASSGDGYEQYF
TRBD2	TRBV15	.	TRBJ2-4	15	TGTGCCACCAGCAGAGACGCTCCGGGGGGGAACATTCAGTACTTC	CATSRDAPGGNIQYF
TRBD2	TRBV25-1	.	TRBJ2-5	15	TGTGTCAGCAGTTACGCGGGAGACTACCAAGAGACCCAGTACTTC	CVSSYAGDYQETQYF
TRBD1	TRBV25-1	.	TRBJ1-1	15	TGTGCCAGCAGTGACACCTCTGACAGGGACACTGAAGCTTTCTTT	CASSDTSDRDTEAFF
.	TRBV27	.	TRBJ2-7	15	TGTGCCAGCAGTTTATCGAGCAACAAACACTACGAGCAGTACTTC	CASSLSSNKHYEQYF
.	TRBV28	.	TRBJ1-2	14	TGTGCCAGCAGTTTGGCAGTGCTCCGCTATGGCTACACCTTC	CASSLAVLRYGYTF
TRBD1	TRBV6-2/TRBV6-3	once	TRBJ1-2	16	TGTGCCAGCTTTAGCGCCGGTTGGGACAGGGCGCATGGCTACACCTTC	CASFSAGWDRAHGYTF
TRBD2	TRBV2	.	TRBJ2-5	14	TGTGCCAGCGCGGGACTAGCGGGAGTCGGGGAGCAGTACTTC	CASAGLAGVGEQYF
TRBD2	TRBV7-2	.	TRBJ2-2	17	TGTGCCAGCAGCTTAGGTGTAGCGGGAGCGGGCACCGGGGAGCTGTTTTTT	CASSLGVAGAGTGELFF
TRBD2	TRBV7-6	few	TRBJ2-5	19	TGTGCCAGCAGCACGAGATTAAGCGGGGGGGCCGAGTATAAAGAGACCCAGTACTTC	CASSTRLSGGAEYKETQYF
TRBD1	TRBV12-3/TRBV12-4	.	TRBJ2-1	17	TGTGCCAGCAGCTTGTCTTTCACAGGGGTGGCCTACAATGAGCAGTTCTTC	CASSLSFTGVAYNEQFF
.	TRBV6-5	once	TRBJ2-1	14	TGTGCCAGCAGTTACGCCGAATTGGGAGGTGAGCAGTTCTTC	CASSYAELGGEQFF
.	TRBV6-5	.	TRBJ2-1	11	TGTGCCAGCAGACAGAGAAATGAGCAGTTCTTC	CASRQRNEQFF
.	TRBV6-5	few	TRBJ2-7	14	TGTGCCAGCAGTTACTCAGGAAGGCAGGGTGAGCAGTACTTC	CASSYSGRQGEQYF
TRBD2	TRBV6-1	.	TRBJ2-7	14	TGTGCCAGCAGGAGAGCGGGAGGGGGCTACGAGCAGTACTTC	CASRRAGGGYEQYF
.	TRBV20-1	.	TRBJ2-1	15	TGCAGTGCTACCAGCGTCGTCGACTTCTACAATGAGCAGTTCTTC	CSATSVVDFYNEQFF